This T cell receptor beta chain derives from a study of blood T cell repertoires in COVID-19. The wider study: Acute and convalescent COVID-19 samples came from the United States, Italy and Spain. Sample material is recorded as cDNA or gDNA derived from T cells, B-cell-depleted T cells, or PBMCs.

The length of the CDR3 is 15 residues. V lost 6 bases to trimming and J lost 4 bases; unmatched junction nucleotides: 10. Germline assignment: CDR1 MNHEY and CDR2 SVGAGI. Original methodology: Reference gene primer amplification gave nucleated cell count estimates. Sequencing was performed with immunoSEQ multiplex PCR; in TCRdb, only in-frame clones are kept and a portion is missing. For V, J and clone size, that table is used; D and trimming come from the DNA. This table holds around 140,000 clones, roughly 90% found once. The clonotype comes from a man aged 70 or older with acute or convalescent COVID-19. J is TRBJ1-2 and V is TRBV6-5, with TRBD1 identical over 8 bases. Sample: peripheral blood. In nucleotides, the CDR3 is TGTGCCAGCAGATCCACCGACAGGGGAGGCTATGGCTACACCTTC. As protein: CASRSTDRGGYGYTF.